Following are 9 T cell receptor beta chains from one sample sequenced in a study of blood T cell repertoires in COVID-19. Data came from immunoSEQ multiplex PCR; TCRdb stores just in-frame clones and leaves some out. Of 140,000 or so clones detected, about 80% appear once; the ten largest clones hold approximately 8.4%. The source material was PBMCs or T cells enriched from blood (not recorded which). These receptor sequences come from a man in his forties or fifties who had recovered from COVID-19.

The V gene is TRBV9, the J gene TRBJ1-3; D remains ambiguous. This CDR3 contains 15 residues. Germline values: CDR1 SGDLS, CDR2 YYNGEE. V lost 0 bases, J lost 0 bases, and 7 bases lay in between. CDR3 residues: CASSVGWLSGNTIYF. The CDR3 DNA reads TGTGCCAGCAGCGTAGGGTGGCTCTCTGGAAACACCATATATTTT.

This clone has a handful of counts. The J gene is TRBJ2-5, the V gene TRBV3-1 (or the pseudogene TRBV3-2); D uncertain. Trimming pared 2 bases from V and 1 base from J, leaving 14 bases between. This CDR3 spans 16 amino acids. CDR1 and CDR2 (germline): LGHDT, YNNKEL (reference sequence). The CDR3 loop is CASSQPPSTLQETQYF. The DNA of the CDR3 is TGTGCCAGCAGCCAACCCCCGTCGACTCTCCAAGAGACCCAGTACTTC.

The CDR3 nucleotides read TGTGCCAGCAGTTTTCGGGGGACAGGGTTAATCCATTTT. This encodes CASSFRGTGLIHF. The gene calls are TRBV27 and TRBJ1-5; 9 bases align to TRBD1. The CDR3 length is 13 residues. The V gene's germline CDR1 is MNHEY and CDR2 SMNVEV (reference sequence). Unmatched junction bases numbered 10, after V lost 3 bases and J lost 16 bases.

The chain carries TRBV19 and TRBJ1-2; 10 positions match TRBD1. CDR1 LNHDA and CDR2 SQIVND come from the germline V gene (reference sequence). V trimming: 6 bases; J trimming: 4 bases; junction bases outside the gene matches: 8. This CDR3 is built from 15 residues. This CDR3 is CASSPDRGRGYGYTF. The CDR3, as DNA: TGTGCCAGTAGCCCCGACAGGGGGCGCGGCTATGGCTACACCTTC.

The chain's CDR3 is CASSWGGLGTDTQYF. The CDR3 nucleotides are TGTGCCAGCAGTTGGGGGGGCCTAGGCACAGATACGCAGTATTTT. The chain recombines TRBV6-2 or TRBV6-3 with TRBJ2-3, with D possibly TRBD2 on 7 matching bases. The CDR3 extends over 15 amino acids. Germline CDR1 MNHEY, CDR2 SVGEGT. V dropped 4 bases and J dropped 1 base, with 12 bases sitting between them.

The J gene is TRBJ2-1, the V gene TRBV11-3, with a possible D match to TRBD1 (5 bases). CDR3 length equals 14 residues. The V and J ends lost 3 bases and 7 bases respectively, with 13 bases between them. CDR1 and CDR2 (germline): SGHNT, YENEEA. The CDR3 reads CASSLGPTQNEQFF. In DNA form, the CDR3 reads TGTGCCAGCAGCTTGGGGCCGACCCAAAATGAGCAGTTCTTC.

This CDR3 is CASSQSGTGYNEQFF. CDR3 coding DNA: TGCGCCAGCAGCCAATCCGGGACAGGGTACAATGAGCAGTTCTTC. This chain joins TRBV4-1 and TRBJ2-1, with 9 positions matching TRBD1. V shed 2 bases, J shed 4 bases, and the junction held 3 bases outside the gene matches. CDR1 and CDR2 from the germline V gene are MGHRA and YSYEKL. This CDR3 has 15 residues.

The rearrangement links TRBV6-2 or TRBV6-3 to TRBJ2-3; TRBD2 agrees at 10 bases. Trimming took 0 bases from V and 9 from J; bases not matched to a gene: 12. Per germline, CDR1 MNHEY and CDR2 SVGEGT. This CDR3 spans 17 amino acids. Here the CDR3 reads CASSYSKAGGISKTQYF. The CDR3 region has the DNA TGTGCCAGCAGTTACTCGAAAGCGGGGGGGATATCGAAGACGCAGTATTTT.

The V call is TRBV4-3, the J call TRBJ2-3; 7 bases agree with TRBD1. CDR3 length: 15 residues. Per the germline V gene, CDR1 is LGHNA and CDR2 is YSLEER. Unmatched junction bases numbered 6, after V lost 4 bases and J lost 2 bases. CDR3: CASSPGGQPTDTQYF. CDR3 sequence (DNA): TGCGCCAGCAGCCCAGGGGGACAGCCCACAGATACGCAGTATTTT.